These 10 T cell receptor beta chains originate from one sample sequenced in a study of OX40 agonist ivuxolimab in advanced cancers. TCRdb's table, derived via immunoSEQ multiplex PCR, lists solely in-frame clones and lacks some. The table has 100,000 to 110,000 clones, around nine tenths seen once. This specimen consisted of CD4+ or CD8+ T cells sorted from blood, obtained in a trial of the OX40 agonist ivuxolimab. The receptors were gathered from an adult with an advanced solid tumor such as melanoma, head and neck, liver or kidney cancer.

The V gene is TRBV11-3, the J gene TRBJ2-3; 7 bases fit TRBD2. Unmatched junction bases numbered 13, after V lost 5 bases and J lost 8 bases. The CDR3 is 15 residues long. Germline V gene sequence: CDR1 SGHNT, CDR2 YENEEA. As DNA, the CDR3 is TGTGCCAGCAGCCTCGGTACGGGGGGTCATGGTACGCAGTATTTT. This encodes CASSLGTGGHGTQYF.

Sample share makes this clone medium-sized. Other DNA sequences in this specimen translate into the identical CDR3. The V gene is TRBV7-9, the J gene TRBJ1-2; tentatively, D is TRBD1 (6 bases). Germline values: CDR1 SEHNR, CDR2 FQNEAQ (reference sequence). Trimming removed 1 base at V and 4 bases at J, with 10 bases between. CDR3 length: 14 amino acids. CDR3 DNA: TGTGCCAGCAGCTTAGGAACAGGGACCTATGGCTACACCTTC. This codes for CASSLGTGTYGYTF.

The table lists this clone with a count of one. The chain carries TRBV5-1 and TRBJ2-1; TRBD2 agrees at 7 bases. This CDR3 comprises 17 residues. Germline CDR1 SGHRS, CDR2 YFSETQ. V trimming: 4 bases; J trimming: 0 bases; junction bases outside the gene matches: 10. The CDR3 region is CASSKDGGVGSYNEQFF. CDR3 bases: TGCGCCAGCAGCAAGGATGGGGGGGTAGGCTCCTACAATGAGCAGTTCTTC. Based on the CDR3 plus reference TRBV5-1 and TRBJ2-1, the full variable domain is KAGVTQTPRYLIKTRGQQVTLSCSPISGHRSVSWYQQTPGQGLQFLFEYFSETQRNKGNFPGRFSGRQFSNSRSEMNVSTLELGDSALYLCASSKDGGVGSYNEQFFGPGTRLTVL.

CDR3 DNA sequence: TGTGCCAGCAGTTTAACGTGGGACCATAACTACGAGCAGTACTTC. It codes for CASSLTWDHNYEQYF. The chain employs TRBV27 and TRBJ2-7; tentatively, D is TRBD1 or TRBD2 (5 bases each). Germline CDR1 and CDR2: MNHEY and SMNVEV (reference sequence). Trimming left V 2 bases short and J 3 bases short, with 14 bases between. The CDR3 totals 15 residues.

V and J are TRBV7-7 and TRBJ2-5, with 9 bases lining up with TRBD2. The CDR3 has 15 amino acids. V was pared by 8 bases and J by 0 bases, with 7 bases of the junction left unmatched. Germline lookup yields CDR1 SSHAT and CDR2 FNYEAQ (reference sequence). CDR3 protein: CASGLAGSYQETQYF. The CDR3 DNA is TGTGCCAGCGGGCTAGCGGGGTCGTACCAAGAGACCCAGTACTTC.

The gene calls are TRBV2 and TRBJ2-7, with 10 bases that match TRBD2. The CDR3 runs 16 residues. V lost 4 bases, J lost 3 bases, and 9 bases stayed unmatched. Germline assignment: CDR1 SNHLY and CDR2 FYNNEI. For the CDR3, the DNA is TGTGCCAGCAGTGCCCAGAGACTAGCGGGCGACTACGAGCAGTACTTC. This gives the protein CASSAQRLAGDYEQYF.

This sequence joins TRBV18 and TRBJ2-7; either TRBD1 or TRBD2 may fit D (5 bases each). CDR3 length: 14 residues. Trimming left V 3 bases short and J 5 bases short, with 14 bases between. CDR1 is KGHSH and CDR2 is LQKENI in the germline V gene. The DNA for the CDR3 is TGTGCCAGCTCACCCAAGCCCGGGGCCCACGAGCAGTACTTC. Translated: CASSPKPGAHEQYF.

The rearrangement links TRBV19 to TRBJ2-3; 7 bases fit TRBD2. The CDR3 extends over 15 amino acids. Germline values: CDR1 LNHDA, CDR2 SQIVND (reference sequence). V shed 5 bases, J shed 4 bases, and the junction held 9 bases outside the gene matches. The chain's CDR3 is CASSPRTRKADTQYF. CDR3 in DNA: TGTGCCAGTAGTCCCAGGACTAGGAAGGCAGATACGCAGTATTTT.

This rearrangement joins TRBV4-1 to TRBJ2-7; no clear D gene. The CDR3 is made up of 12 amino acids. Deletions cut 3 bases from V and 6 bases from J, with 9 bases between. Germline V gene data show CDR1 as MGHRA and CDR2 as YSYEKL. CDR3 region: CASSQPVGEQYF. The CDR3 DNA reads as TGCGCCAGCAGCCAGCCCGTCGGCGAGCAGTACTTC.

This sequence joins TRBV6-6 and TRBJ2-5; a possible D gene is TRBD1 (6 bases). This CDR3 spans 14 amino acids. The V gene's germline CDR1 is MNHNY and CDR2 SVGAGI (reference sequence). Trimming left V 9 bases short and J 1 base short, with 15 bases between. CDR3 coding DNA: TGTGCCAGTCGAGGGGTGGGGGCCCAAGAGACCCAGTACTTC. Amino acid sequence: CASRGVGAQETQYF.